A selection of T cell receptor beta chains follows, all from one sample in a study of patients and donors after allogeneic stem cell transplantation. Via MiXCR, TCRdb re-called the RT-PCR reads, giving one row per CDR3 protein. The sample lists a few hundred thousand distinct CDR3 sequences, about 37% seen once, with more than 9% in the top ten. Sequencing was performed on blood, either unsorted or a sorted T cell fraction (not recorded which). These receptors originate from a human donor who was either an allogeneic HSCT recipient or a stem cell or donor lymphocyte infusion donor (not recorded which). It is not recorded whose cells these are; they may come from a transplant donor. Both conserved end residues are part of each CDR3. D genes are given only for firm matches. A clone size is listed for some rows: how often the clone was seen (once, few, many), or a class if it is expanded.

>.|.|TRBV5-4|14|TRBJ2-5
CASSLAGIGETQYF
TGTGCCAGCAGCTTGGCCGGCATAGGCGAGACCCAGTACTTC
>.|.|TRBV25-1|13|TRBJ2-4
CASSEGGKNIQYF
TGTGCCAGCAGTGAAGGGGGTAAAAACATTCAGTACTTC
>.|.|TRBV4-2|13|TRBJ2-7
CASSGYDPYEQYF
TGTGCCAGCAGCGGCTACGACCCCTACGAGCAGTACTTC
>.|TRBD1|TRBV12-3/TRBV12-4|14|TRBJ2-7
CASSGQGAKYEQYF
TGTGCCAGCAGTGGACAGGGGGCTAAATACGAGCAGTACTTC
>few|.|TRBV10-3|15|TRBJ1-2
CAISESTVGVRGYTF
TGTGCCATCAGTGAGTCCACAGTAGGCGTAAGGGGCTACACCTTC
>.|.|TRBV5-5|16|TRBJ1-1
CASSLAVRVPNTEAFF
TGTGCCAGCAGCTTGGCGGTTCGGGTACCGAACACTGAAGCTTTCTTT
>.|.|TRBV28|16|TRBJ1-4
CASSTPPWVTNEKLFF
TGTGCCAGCAGTACACCCCCCTGGGTAACTAATGAAAAACTGTTTTTT
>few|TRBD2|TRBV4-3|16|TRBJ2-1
CASSQGDSGDGNEQFF
TGCGCCAGCAGCCAAGGGGATAGCGGGGACGGAAATGAGCAGTTCTTC
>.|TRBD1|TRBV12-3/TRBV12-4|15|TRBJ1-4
CASRKTGITNEKLFF
TGTGCCAGCAGAAAGACAGGGATCACTAATGAAAAACTGTTTTTT
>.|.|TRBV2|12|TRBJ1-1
CASSTENTEAFF
TGTGCCAGCAGTACAGAAAACACTGAAGCTTTCTTT
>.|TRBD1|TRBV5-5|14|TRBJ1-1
CASSSTGQSTEAFF
TGTGCCAGCAGCTCCACGGGACAGAGCACTGAAGCTTTCTTT
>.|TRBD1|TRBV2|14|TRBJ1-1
CASSLGDSRTEAFF
TGTGCCAGCAGTCTTGGGGACAGTCGAACTGAAGCTTTCTTT
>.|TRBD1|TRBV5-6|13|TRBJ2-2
CASSFTGAGELFF
TGTGCCAGCAGCTTTACAGGGGCCGGGGAGCTGTTTTTT
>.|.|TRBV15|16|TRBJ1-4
CATSRGGYGTNEKLFF
TGTGCCACCAGCAGGGGCGGGTACGGAACTAATGAAAAACTGTTTTTT
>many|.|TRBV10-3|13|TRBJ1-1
CAISGARGAEAFF
TGTGCCATCAGTGGGGCGCGAGGCGCTGAAGCTTTCTTT
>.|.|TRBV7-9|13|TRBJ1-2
CASSLAEEIGYTF
TGTGCCAGCAGCTTAGCGGAGGAAATCGGCTACACCTTC
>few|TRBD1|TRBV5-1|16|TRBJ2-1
CASSFLRDRVYNEQFF
TGCGCCAGCAGTTTTCTCCGGGACAGGGTCTACAATGAGCAGTTCTTC
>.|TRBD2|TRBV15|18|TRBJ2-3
CATSRDVSSGGPSDTQYF
TGTGCCACCAGCAGAGACGTTTCTAGCGGGGGCCCCTCGGATACGCAGTATTTT
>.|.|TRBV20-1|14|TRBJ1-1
CSARPNRVDSEAFF
TGCAGTGCTAGGCCAAACAGGGTAGACTCTGAAGCTTTCTTT
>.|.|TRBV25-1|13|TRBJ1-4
CASSEFVGEKLFF
TGTGCCAGCAGTGAATTTGTGGGGGAAAAACTGTTTTTT
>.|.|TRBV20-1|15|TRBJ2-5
CSARRPLGGQETQYF
TGCAGTGCTAGACGCCCCTTGGGCGGACAAGAGACCCAGTACTTC
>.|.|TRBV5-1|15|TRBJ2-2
CASSPRGSNTGELFF
TGCGCCAGCAGCCCCAGGGGTTCTAACACCGGGGAGCTGTTTTTT
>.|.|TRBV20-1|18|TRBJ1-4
CSASPPIGHLATNEKLFF
TGCAGTGCTAGCCCACCAATAGGGCATTTAGCAACTAATGAAAAACTGTTTTTT
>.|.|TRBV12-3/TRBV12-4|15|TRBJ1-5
CASSRHPYSNQPQHF
TGTGCCAGCAGCCGACACCCGTATAGCAATCAGCCCCAGCATTTT
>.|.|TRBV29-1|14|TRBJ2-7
CSVQEGRGSYEQYF
TGCAGCGTTCAAGAGGGCAGGGGTTCCTACGAGCAGTACTTC
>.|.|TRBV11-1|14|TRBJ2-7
CASSLGRTAYEQYF
TGTGCCAGCAGCTTAGGACGGACAGCTTACGAGCAGTACTTC
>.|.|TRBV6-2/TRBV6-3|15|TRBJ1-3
CASSYSTRAGNTIYF
TGTGCCAGCAGTTACTCGACACGAGCTGGAAACACCATATATTTT
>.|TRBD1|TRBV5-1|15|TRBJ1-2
CASSLFPQGADGYTF
TGCGCCAGCAGCTTGTTCCCACAGGGGGCGGATGGCTACACCTTC
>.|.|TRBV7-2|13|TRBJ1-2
CASSPRAGDGYTF
TGTGCCAGCAGCCCGAGGGCAGGGGATGGCTACACCTTC
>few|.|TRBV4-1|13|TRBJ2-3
CASSQEAGNTQYF
TGCGCCAGCAGCCAAGAGGCAGGGAATACGCAGTATTTT
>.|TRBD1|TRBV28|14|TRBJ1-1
CASTRTGPNTEAFF
TGTGCCAGCACCCGGACAGGGCCGAACACTGAAGCTTTCTTT
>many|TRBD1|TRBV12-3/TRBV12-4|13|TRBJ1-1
CASTGYRGRGAFF
TGTGCCAGCACCGGATACAGGGGGCGTGGAGCTTTCTTT
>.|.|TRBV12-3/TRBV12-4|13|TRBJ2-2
CASSPTLTGELFF
TGTGCCAGCAGTCCGACCCTTACCGGGGAGCTGTTTTTT
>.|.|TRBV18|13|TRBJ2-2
CASSPRATGELFF
TGTGCCAGCTCACCAAGGGCCACCGGGGAGCTGTTTTTT
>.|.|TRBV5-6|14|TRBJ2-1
CASSLAGFNNEQFF
TGTGCCAGCAGCTTGGCAGGGTTTAACAATGAGCAGTTCTTC
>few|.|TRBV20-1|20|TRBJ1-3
CSARGPWRVADRTSGNTIYF
TGCAGTGCTAGAGGGCCGTGGAGGGTCGCTGACCGTACGTCTGGAAACACCATATATTTT
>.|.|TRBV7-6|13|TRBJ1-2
CASSLQGRAGYTF
TGTGCCAGCAGCTTACAGGGGCGCGCTGGCTACACCTTC
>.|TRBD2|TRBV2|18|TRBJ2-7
CASTNGGLAGGPSYEQYF
TGTGCCAGCACCAACGGGGGACTAGCGGGGGGCCCCTCCTACGAGCAGTACTTC
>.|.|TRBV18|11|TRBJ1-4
CASSREEKLFF
TGTGCCAGCTCACGGGAAGAAAAACTGTTTTTT
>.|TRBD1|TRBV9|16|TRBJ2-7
CASSVGGQALYYEQYF
TGTGCCAGCAGCGTCGGTGGACAGGCGTTATACTACGAGCAGTACTTC
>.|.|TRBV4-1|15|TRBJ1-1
CASSQDWGSIAEAFF
TGCGCCAGCAGCCAAGATTGGGGCTCGATTGCTGAAGCTTTCTTT
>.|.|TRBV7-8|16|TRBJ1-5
CASSLEQSYSNQPQHF
TGTGCCAGCAGCTTAGAGCAGTCCTATAGCAATCAGCCCCAGCATTTT
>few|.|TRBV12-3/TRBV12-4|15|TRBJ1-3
CASSFRTGSGNTIYF
TGTGCCAGCAGTTTCCGGACGGGCTCTGGAAACACCATATATTTT
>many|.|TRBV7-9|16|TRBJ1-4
CASSLAQTGTAEKLFF
TGTGCCAGCAGCTTAGCCCAGACAGGCACCGCCGAAAAACTGTTTTTT
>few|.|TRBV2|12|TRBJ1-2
CASSDLRLDYTF
TGTGCCAGCAGTGATCTGCGTCTAGACTACACCTTC